This T cell receptor (beta chain) was captured by sequencing in a study of T cell responses to AZD1222 COVID-19 vaccine. Notes on the study in general: The donor group comprised mostly white British people and more females; the analysis possibly underestimated clonal diversity. Just a handful of AZD1222 recipients were seropositive at baseline. Once two AZD1222 doses were given, Spike-specific TCR breadth and depth went up. Spike was spanned by vaccine-associated CD4 TCRs, which were dominant at 160-218 and 743-854.

Only in-frame clones appear in the TCRdb table, and some are missing; sequencing was by immunoSEQ multiplex PCR. The sample contains 150,000 to 200,000 clones, approximately 92% of which appear only once. In this sample, this clone turned up once. Its antigen is unknown. V dropped 8 bases and J dropped 7; count of bases not matched to a gene: 10. Germline CDR1 MGHDK, CDR2 SYGVNS. The CDR3 is made up of 13 amino acids. This receptor was taken from an adult who received the MenACWY meningococcal vaccine as a control. The source was peripheral blood, collected 28 days after the second dose of the MenACWY control vaccine. The chain has TRBV25-1 and TRBJ1-1; 7 bases are a match to TRBD1. The CDR3 nucleotides are TGTGCCAGCCGCCCTTGGGCAGGGGGTGAAGCTTTCTTT. Its protein is CASRPWAGGEAFF.